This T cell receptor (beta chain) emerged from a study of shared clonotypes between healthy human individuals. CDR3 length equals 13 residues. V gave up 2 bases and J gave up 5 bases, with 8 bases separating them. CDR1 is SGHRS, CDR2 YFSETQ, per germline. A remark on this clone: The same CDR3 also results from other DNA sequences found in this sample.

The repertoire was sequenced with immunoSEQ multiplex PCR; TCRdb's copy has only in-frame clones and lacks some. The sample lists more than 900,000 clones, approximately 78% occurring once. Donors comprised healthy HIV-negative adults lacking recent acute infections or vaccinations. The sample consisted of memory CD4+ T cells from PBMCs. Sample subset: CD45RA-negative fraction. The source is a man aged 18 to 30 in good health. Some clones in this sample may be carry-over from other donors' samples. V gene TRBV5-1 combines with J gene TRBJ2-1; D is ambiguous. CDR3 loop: CASSLDPNNEQFF. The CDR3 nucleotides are TGCGCCAGCAGCTTAGATCCAAACAATGAGCAGTTCTTC.